The T cell receptor beta chain under discussion was sequenced for a study of CD8 T cells in Susac syndrome. Sequencing of TCR beta covered CD8+ and CD4+ T cells obtained from blood. Patients with Susac syndrome met diagnostic criteria that were recently defined for definite or probable disease. Negative magnetic isolation gave CD8+ and CD4+ cells; FACS enriched CD8+ TEMRA. With 7 bases clipped from V and 10 bases from J, the junction kept 8 bases outside the gene matches. Germline-derived CDR1 and CDR2 are SNHLY and FYNNEI. CDR3 length equals 14 residues. The RNA, about 0.5 to 1 ug, was put through reverse transcription using random hexamers. Amplification of TCR beta CDR3 across 54 Vbeta and 13 Jbeta was performed with immunoSEQ multiplex PCR. TCRdb reanalysed the immunoSEQ multiplex PCR reads using MiXCR and keeps one entry per CDR3 protein. The sample has roughly 190,000 distinct CDR3 sequences, more than 85% seen once.

The sequencing sample was made of CD4+ T cells from PBMCs. The V call is TRBV2, the J call TRBJ2-1, with 12 bases that match TRBD1. This clonotype was sampled from a human donor with Susac syndrome. As DNA, the CDR3 is TGTGCCAGCAAATCCGGGACAGGGGGCGGCGAGCAGTTCTTC. Protein product: CASKSGTGGGEQFF. Supplemented by reference TRBV2 and TRBJ2-1, the full variable domain reads EPEVTQTPSHQVTQMGQEVILRCVPISNHLYFYWYRQILGQKVEFLVSFYNNEISEKSEIFDDQFSVERPDGSNFTLKIRSTKLEDSAMYFCASKSGTGGGEQFFGPGTRLTVL.